This T cell receptor (beta chain) was captured by sequencing in a study of shared clonotypes between healthy human individuals. Study results and limitations: Donors were few, which limited the genetic and exposure-history diversity represented. What naive subsets generally showed was a larger estimated richness than memory subsets showed.

Those who donated, Caucasian adults without exception, all lived in Nashville, Tennessee. V lost 3 bases, J lost 0 bases, and 6 bases lay in between. Germline V gives CDR1 LNHNV, CDR2 YYDKDF (reference sequence). The CDR3 length is 15 residues. On sorted subsets, replicate PCRs used roughly 220 ng DNA, or approximately 33,000 T cell genomes. Some clones are missing from TCRdb's copy, which holds only in-frame ones; the method was immunoSEQ multiplex PCR. The sample shows about 2.3 million clones, approximately 95% of them seen only once. As concerns this clone: No antigen is known for it.

The specimen was naive CD4+ T cells from PBMCs. Described subset: CD45RA+ positively selected. V and J are TRBV15 and TRBJ2-6; D is uncertain. The clonotype originates from a man between 18 and 29 years old in good health. Some clones in this sample may be carry-over from other donors' samples. The CDR3 region has the DNA TGTGCCACCAGCAGCTGGGGCTCTGGGGCCAACGTCCTGACTTTC. It encodes CATSSWGSGANVLTF.